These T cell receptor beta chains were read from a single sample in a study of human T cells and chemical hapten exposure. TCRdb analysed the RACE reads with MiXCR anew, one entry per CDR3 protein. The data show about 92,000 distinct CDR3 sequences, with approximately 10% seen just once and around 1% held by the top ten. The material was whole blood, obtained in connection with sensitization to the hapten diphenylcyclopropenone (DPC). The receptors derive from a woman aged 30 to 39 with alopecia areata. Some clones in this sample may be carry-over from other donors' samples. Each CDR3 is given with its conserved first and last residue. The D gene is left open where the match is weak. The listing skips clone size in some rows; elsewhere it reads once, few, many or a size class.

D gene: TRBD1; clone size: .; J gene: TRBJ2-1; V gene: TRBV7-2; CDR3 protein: CASSLGGQTYNEQFF; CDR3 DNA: TGTGCCAGCAGCTTAGGGGGACAGACCTACAATGAGCAGTTCTTC
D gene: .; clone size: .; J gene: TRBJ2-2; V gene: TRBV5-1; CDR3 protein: CASSREASGELFF; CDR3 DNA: TGCGCCAGCAGCAGAGAGGCTTCCGGGGAGCTGTTTTTT
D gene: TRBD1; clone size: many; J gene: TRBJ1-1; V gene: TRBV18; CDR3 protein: CASSPWTGESTEAFF; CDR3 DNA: TGTGCCAGCTCACCTTGGACAGGGGAGAGCACTGAAGCTTTCTTT
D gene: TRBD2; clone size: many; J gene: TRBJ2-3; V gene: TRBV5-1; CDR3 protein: CASSYGLAGDTQYF; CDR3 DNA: TGCGCCAGCAGCTACGGACTAGCGGGAGATACGCAGTATTTT
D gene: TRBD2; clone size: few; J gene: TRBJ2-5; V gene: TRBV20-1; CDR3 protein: CSARNQLAGGHETQYF; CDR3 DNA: TGCAGTGCTAGAAACCAACTAGCGGGAGGGCACGAGACCCAGTACTTC
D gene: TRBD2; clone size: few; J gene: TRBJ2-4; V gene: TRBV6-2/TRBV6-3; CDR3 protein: CASSPQRGRGDIQYF; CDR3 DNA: TGTGCCAGCAGTCCCCAGCGGGGGCGCGGGGACATTCAGTACTTC
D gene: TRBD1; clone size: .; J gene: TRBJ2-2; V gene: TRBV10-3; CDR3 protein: CAIRGTGIPGELFF; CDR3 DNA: TGTGCCATCAGGGGGACAGGAATCCCCGGGGAGCTGTTTTTT
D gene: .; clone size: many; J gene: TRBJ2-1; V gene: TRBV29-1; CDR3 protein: CSGLPGGSEQFF; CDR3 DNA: TGCAGCGGACTACCAGGAGGCAGTGAGCAGTTCTTC
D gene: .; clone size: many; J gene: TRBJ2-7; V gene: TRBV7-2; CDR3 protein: CASSLGQSPYEQYF; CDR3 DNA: TGTGCCAGCAGCTTAGGTCAGAGCCCCTACGAGCAGTACTTC
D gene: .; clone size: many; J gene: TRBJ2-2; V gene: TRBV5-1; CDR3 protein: CASSPRAGKNTGELFF; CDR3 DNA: TGCGCCAGCAGCCCCCGGGCAGGGAAGAACACCGGGGAGCTGTTTTTT
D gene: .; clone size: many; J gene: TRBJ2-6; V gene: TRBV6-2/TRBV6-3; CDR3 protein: CASTQTGRSGANVLTF; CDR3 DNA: TGTGCCAGCACTCAGACGGGCCGCTCTGGGGCCAACGTCCTGACTTTC
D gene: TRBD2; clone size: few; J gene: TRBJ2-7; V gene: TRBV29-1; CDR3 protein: CSGLGLAGGVYEQYF; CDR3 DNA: TGCAGCGGTCTTGGACTAGCGGGAGGAGTCTACGAGCAGTACTTC
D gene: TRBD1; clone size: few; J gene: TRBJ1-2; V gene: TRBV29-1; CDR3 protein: CSGITLWTGTGGGGYGYTF; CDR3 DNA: TGCAGCGGCATCACGCTCTGGACCGGGACAGGGGGCGGAGGGTATGGCTACACCTTC
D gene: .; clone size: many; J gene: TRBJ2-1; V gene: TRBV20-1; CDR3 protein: CSAPDGRSSYNEQFF; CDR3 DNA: TGCAGTGCTCCGGACGGCCGCAGCTCCTACAATGAGCAGTTCTTC
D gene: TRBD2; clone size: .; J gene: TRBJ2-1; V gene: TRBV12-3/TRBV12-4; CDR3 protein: CASSFSRLAGSHNEQFF; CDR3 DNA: TGTGCCAGCAGTTTCAGTCGACTAGCGGGGTCCCACAATGAGCAGTTCTTC
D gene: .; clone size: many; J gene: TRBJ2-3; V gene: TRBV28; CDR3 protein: CASSLAPPDTQYF; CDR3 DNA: TGTGCCAGCAGTTTAGCCCCGCCAGATACGCAGTATTTT
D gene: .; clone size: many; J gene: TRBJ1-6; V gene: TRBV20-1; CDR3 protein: CSVDDGGRQSSPLHF; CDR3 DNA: TGCAGTGTCGATGATGGGGGAAGACAGAGTTCACCCCTCCACTTT
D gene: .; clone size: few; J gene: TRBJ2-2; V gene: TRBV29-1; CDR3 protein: CSGGYTGELFF; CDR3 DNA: TGCAGCGGCGGGTACACCGGGGAGCTGTTTTTT
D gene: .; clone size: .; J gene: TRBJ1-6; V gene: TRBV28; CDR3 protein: CASTLDRLVGSPLHF; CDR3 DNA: TGTGCCAGCACCCTCGACAGGCTGGTGGGTTCACCCCTCCACTTT
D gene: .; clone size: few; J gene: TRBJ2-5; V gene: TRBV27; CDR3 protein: CASSVAGPAVYQETQYF; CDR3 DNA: TGTGCCAGCAGCGTTGCCGGGCCGGCCGTCTACCAAGAGACCCAGTACTTC
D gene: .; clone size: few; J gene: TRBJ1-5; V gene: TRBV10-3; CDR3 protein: CAISDPLRGGNQPQHF; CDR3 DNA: TGTGCCATCAGTGACCCGTTGCGGGGAGGCAATCAGCCCCAGCATTTT
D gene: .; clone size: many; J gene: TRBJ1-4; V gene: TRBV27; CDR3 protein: CASSFRSYEKLFF; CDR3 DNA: TGTGCCAGCAGTTTTAGGAGCTATGAAAAACTGTTTTTT
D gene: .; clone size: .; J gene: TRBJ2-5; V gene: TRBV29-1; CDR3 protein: CSVNDPTSQETQYF; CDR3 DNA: TGCAGCGTTAACGACCCTACCTCACAAGAGACCCAGTACTTC
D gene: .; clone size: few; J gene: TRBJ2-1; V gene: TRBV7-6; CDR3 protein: CASSSTWVNEQFF; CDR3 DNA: TGTGCCAGCAGCTCCACGTGGGTGAATGAGCAGTTCTTC
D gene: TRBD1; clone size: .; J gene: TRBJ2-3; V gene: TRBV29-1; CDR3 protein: CSVEGQGKADTQYF; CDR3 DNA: TGCAGCGTTGAAGGACAGGGGAAGGCAGATACGCAGTATTTT
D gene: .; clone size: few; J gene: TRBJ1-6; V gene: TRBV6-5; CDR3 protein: CASSYKQSNSPLHF; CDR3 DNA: TGTGCCAGCAGTTACAAACAGTCTAATTCACCCCTCCACTTT
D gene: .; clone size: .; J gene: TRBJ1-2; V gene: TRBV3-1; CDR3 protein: CASSQDRGTGYTF; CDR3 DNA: TGTGCCAGCAGCCAAGACAGGGGTACTGGCTACACCTTC
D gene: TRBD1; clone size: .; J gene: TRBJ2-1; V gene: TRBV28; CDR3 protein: CASGPALGQGAYNEQFF; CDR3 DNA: TGTGCCAGCGGTCCCGCCCTGGGACAGGGAGCCTACAATGAGCAGTTCTTC
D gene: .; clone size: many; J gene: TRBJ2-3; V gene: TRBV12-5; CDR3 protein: CASGFHSTDTQYF; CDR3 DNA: TGTGCTAGTGGTTTCCATAGCACAGATACGCAGTATTTT